What follows is one T cell receptor beta chain and its context. Its cognate antigen is unknown. This sample was included in a study of blood T cells in healthy people across ages. Study results and limitations: The authors considered diversity estimates from one million T cells to be underestimates.

With a J-beta primer mix and a sample-barcoded 5' primer, a second PCR ran roughly 7 to 11 cycles. Every cDNA was tagged by a template-switch adaptor with 12 random nucleotides. Each sample provided no less than 2.5 million CDR3-containing paired-end reads. A single record per CDR3 protein comes from TCRdb applying MiXCR to the 5' RACE reads. The table records 1.5 million to 1.9 million distinct CDR3 sequences, approximately 42% of them present only once. The specimen was blood. This TCR was recovered from a young woman in good health.

This chain's CDR3 is CATSKGRTGIVGYGYTF. DNA of the CDR3: TGTGCCACCAGCAAGGGGAGGACAGGGATTGTCGGCTATGGCTACACCTTC. The chain has TRBV15 and TRBJ1-2, with 8 bases that match TRBD1. Trimming at V came to 4 bases and at J to 4 bases, leaving 14 bases not matched to a gene. Germline CDR1 LNHNV, CDR2 YYDKDF (reference sequence). The CDR3 length is 17 residues.